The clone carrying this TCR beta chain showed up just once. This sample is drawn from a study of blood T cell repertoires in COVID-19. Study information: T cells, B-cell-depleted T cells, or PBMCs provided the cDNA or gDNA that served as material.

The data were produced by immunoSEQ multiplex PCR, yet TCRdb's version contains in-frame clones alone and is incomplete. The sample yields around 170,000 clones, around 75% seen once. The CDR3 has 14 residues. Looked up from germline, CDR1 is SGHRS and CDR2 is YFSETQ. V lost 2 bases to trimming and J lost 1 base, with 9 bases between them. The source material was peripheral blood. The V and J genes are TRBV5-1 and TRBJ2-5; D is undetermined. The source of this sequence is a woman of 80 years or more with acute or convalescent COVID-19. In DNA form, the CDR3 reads TGCGCCAGCAGCTTTGGGCAGATCCAAGAGACCCAGTACTTC. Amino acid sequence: CASSFGQIQETQYF.